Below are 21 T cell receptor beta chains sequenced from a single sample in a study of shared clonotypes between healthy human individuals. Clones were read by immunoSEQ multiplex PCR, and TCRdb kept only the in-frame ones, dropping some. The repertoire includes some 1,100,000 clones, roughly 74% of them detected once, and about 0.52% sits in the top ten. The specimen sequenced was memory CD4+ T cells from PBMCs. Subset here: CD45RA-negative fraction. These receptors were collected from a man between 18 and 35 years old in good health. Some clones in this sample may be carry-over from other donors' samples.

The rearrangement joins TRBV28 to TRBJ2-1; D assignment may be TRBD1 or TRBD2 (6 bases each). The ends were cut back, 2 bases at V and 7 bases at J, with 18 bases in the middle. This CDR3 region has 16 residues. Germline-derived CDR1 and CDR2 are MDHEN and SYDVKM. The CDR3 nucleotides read TGTGCCAGCAGTTTAAGGGGGGCGCTTAATCGGAATGAGCAGTTCTTC. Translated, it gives CASSLRGALNRNEQFF.

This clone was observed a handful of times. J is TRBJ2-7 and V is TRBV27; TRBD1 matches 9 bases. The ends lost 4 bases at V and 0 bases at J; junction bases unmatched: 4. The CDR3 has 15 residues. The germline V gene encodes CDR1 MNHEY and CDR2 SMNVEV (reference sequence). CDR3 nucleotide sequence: TGTGCCAGCAGTTGGGGACAGGGAATCTCCTACGAGCAGTACTTC. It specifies CASSWGQGISYEQYF.

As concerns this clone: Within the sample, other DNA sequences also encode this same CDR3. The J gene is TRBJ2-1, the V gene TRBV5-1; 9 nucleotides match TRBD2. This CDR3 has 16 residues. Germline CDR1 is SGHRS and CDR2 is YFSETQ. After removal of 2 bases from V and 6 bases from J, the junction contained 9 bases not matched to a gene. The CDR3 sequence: CASSFSLAGGGNEQFF. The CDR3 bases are TGCGCCAGCAGCTTCTCCCTGGCGGGAGGGGGCAATGAGCAGTTCTTC.

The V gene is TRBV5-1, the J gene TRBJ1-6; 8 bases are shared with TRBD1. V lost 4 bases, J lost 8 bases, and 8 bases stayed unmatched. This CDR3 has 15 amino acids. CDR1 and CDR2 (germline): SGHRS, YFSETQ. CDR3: CASSKGQGADSPLHF. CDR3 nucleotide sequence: TGCGCCAGCAGCAAAGGACAGGGAGCGGATTCACCCCTCCACTTT. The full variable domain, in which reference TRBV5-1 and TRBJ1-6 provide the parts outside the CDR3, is KAGVTQTPRYLIKTRGQQVTLSCSPISGHRSVSWYQQTPGQGLQFLFEYFSETQRNKGNFPGRFSGRQFSNSRSEMNVSTLELGDSALYLCASSKGQGADSPLHFGNGTRLTVT.

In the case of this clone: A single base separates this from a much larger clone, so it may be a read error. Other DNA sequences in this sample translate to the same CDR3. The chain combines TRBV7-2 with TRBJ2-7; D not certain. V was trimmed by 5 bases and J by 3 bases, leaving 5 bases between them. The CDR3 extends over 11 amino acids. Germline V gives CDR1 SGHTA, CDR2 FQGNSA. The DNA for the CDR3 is TGTGCCAGCAGCCGCAACTACGAGCAGTACTTC. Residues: CASSRNYEQYF.

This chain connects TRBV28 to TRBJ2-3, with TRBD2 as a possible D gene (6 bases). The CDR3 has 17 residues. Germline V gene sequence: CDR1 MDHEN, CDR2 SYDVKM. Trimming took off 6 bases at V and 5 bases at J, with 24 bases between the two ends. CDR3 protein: CASRSAGLRTLGDTQYF. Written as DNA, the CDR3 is TGTGCCAGCAGGTCTGCGGGACTCCGTACTCTGGGAGATACGCAGTATTTT.

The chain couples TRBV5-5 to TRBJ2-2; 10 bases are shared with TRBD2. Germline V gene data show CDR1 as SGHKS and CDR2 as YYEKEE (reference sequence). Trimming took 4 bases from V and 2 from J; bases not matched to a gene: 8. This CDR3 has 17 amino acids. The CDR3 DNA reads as TGTGCCAGCAGCCGCAGGACTAGCGGCTATAACACCGGGGAGCTGTTTTTT. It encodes CASSRRTSGYNTGELFF.

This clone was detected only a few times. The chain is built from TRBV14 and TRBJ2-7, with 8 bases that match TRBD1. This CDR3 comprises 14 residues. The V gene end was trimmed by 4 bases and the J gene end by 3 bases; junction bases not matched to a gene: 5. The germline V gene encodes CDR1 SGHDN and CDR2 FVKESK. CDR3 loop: CASSPLGQGYEQYF. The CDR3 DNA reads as TGTGCCAGCAGCCCCCTCGGACAGGGCTACGAGCAGTACTTC.

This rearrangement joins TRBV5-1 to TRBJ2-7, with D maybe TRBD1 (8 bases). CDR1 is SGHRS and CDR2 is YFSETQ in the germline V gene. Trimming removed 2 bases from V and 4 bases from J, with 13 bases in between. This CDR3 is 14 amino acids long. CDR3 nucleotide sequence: TGCGCCAGCAGCTTACAGGGGGGGTTTTACGAGCAGTACTTC. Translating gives CASSLQGGFYEQYF.

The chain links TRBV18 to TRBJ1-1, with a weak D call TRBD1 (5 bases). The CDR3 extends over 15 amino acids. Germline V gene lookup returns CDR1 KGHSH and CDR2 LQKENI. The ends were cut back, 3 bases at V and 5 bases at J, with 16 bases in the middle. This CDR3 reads CASSPNQGLGTEAFF. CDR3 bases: TGTGCCAGCTCACCGAATCAGGGCCTAGGTACTGAAGCTTTCTTT.

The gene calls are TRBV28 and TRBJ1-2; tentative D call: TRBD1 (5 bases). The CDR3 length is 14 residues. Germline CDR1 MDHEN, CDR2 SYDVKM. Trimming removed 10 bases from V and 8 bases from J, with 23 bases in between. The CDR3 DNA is TGTGCCATCGAGAGACTTAGGGCGGGGCCCGGCTACACCTTC. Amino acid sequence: CAIERLRAGPGYTF.

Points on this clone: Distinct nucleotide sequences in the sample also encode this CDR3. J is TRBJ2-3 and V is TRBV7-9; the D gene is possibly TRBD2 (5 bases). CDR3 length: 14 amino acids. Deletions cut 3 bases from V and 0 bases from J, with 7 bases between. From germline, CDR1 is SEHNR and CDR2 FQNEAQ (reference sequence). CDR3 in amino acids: CASSLGDSTDTQYF. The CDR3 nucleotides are TGTGCCAGCAGCTTGGGAGACAGCACAGATACGCAGTATTTT.

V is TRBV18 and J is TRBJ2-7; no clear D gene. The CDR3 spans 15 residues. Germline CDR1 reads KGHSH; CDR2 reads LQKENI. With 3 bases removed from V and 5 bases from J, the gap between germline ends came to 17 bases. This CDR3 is CASSPLNLEGNEQYF. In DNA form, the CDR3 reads TGTGCCAGCTCACCCCTAAACTTAGAAGGGAACGAGCAGTACTTC.

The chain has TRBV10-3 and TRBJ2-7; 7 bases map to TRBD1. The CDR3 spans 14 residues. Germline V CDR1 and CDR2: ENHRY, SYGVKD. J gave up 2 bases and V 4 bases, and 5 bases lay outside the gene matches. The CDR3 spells CAISAQGFPYEQYF. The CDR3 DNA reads TGTGCCATCAGTGCACAGGGGTTCCCCTACGAGCAGTACTTC.

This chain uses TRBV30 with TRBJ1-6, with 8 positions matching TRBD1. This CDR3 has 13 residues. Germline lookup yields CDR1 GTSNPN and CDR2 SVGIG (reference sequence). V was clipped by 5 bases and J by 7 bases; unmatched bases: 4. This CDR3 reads CAWDRQGNSPLHF. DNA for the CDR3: TGTGCCTGGGACAGACAGGGGAATTCACCCCTCCACTTT.

The CDR3 DNA is TGTGCCAGCAGCCAACTAGCGGGAGGTAACACCGGGGAGCTGTTTTTT. It is translated as CASSQLAGGNTGELFF. The V and J genes are TRBV27 and TRBJ2-2, with 12 bases fitting TRBD2. J gave up 2 bases and V 6 bases, and 4 bases lay outside the gene matches. CDR1 is MNHEY, CDR2 SMNVEV, per germline (reference sequence). The CDR3 consists of 16 residues.

CDR3 in DNA: TGTGCCAGCAGCTTTGCGGAAGGCTACGAGCAGTACTTC. Translating it yields CASSFAEGYEQYF. The rearrangement uses TRBV5-4 and TRBJ2-7; D uncertain. Trimming stripped 2 bases from V and 3 bases from J, with 9 bases between. The CDR3 loop spans 13 amino acids. Germline assignment: CDR1 SGHNT and CDR2 YYREEE (reference sequence).

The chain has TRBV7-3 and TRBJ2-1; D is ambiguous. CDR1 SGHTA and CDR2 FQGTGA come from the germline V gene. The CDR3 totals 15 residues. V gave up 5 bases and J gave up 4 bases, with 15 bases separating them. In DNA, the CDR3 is TGTGCCAGCAGCCGAGTGAGTGGCGGTTACAATGAGCAGTTCTTC. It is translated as CASSRVSGGYNEQFF.

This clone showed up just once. The CDR3 coding sequence is TGTGCCAGCAGCTTAAGAGGACAGAGCGAGCAGTACTTC. It yields the protein CASSLRGQSEQYF. The V gene is TRBV7-9, the J gene TRBJ2-7; possibly TRBD1 for D (6 bases). V lost 2 bases to trimming and J lost 6 bases, with 11 bases between them. CDR3 length equals 13 residues. Per germline, CDR1 SEHNR and CDR2 FQNEAQ (reference sequence). The full variable domain, its missing parts supplied by reference TRBV7-9 and TRBJ2-7, is DTGVSQNPRHKITKRGQNVTFRCDPISEHNRLYWYRQTLGQGPEFLTYFQNEAQLEKSRLLSDRFSAERPKGSFSTLEIQRTEQGDSAMYLCASSLRGQSEQYFGPGTRLTVT.

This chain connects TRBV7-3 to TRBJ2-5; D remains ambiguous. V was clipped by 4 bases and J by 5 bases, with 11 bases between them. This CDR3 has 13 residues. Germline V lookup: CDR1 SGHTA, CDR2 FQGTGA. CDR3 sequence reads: CASSYLGSETQYF. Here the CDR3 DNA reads TGTGCCAGCAGCTACCTGGGGTCGGAGACCCAGTACTTC.

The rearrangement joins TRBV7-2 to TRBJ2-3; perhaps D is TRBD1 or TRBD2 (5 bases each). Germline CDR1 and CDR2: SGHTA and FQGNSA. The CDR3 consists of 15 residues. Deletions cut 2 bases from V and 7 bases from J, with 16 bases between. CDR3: CASSLQGANGNTQYF. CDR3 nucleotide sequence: TGTGCCAGCAGCTTACAGGGTGCTAACGGGAATACGCAGTATTTT.